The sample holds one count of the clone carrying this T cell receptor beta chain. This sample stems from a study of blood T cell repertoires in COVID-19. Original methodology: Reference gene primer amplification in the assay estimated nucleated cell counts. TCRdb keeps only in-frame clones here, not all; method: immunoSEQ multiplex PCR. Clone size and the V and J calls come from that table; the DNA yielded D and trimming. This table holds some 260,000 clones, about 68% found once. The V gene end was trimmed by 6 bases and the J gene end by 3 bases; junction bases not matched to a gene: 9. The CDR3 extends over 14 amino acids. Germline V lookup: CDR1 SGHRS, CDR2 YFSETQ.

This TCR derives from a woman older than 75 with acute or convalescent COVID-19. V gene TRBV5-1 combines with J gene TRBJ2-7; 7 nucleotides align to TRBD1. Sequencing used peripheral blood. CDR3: CASKGGQVNYEQYF. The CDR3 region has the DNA TGCGCCAGCAAAGGCGGACAGGTAAACTACGAGCAGTACTTC.